What follows is one T cell receptor beta chain and its context. Its antigen is still unknown. A second PCR of about 7 to 12 cycles used a sample-barcoded 5' primer and a J-beta primer mix. TCRdb reprocessed the 5' RACE reads via MiXCR and lists one record per CDR3 protein. The sample lists about 1.5 million distinct CDR3 sequences; less than 45% were seen once. The sample originates from a study of blood T cells in healthy people across ages. Across the whole study: For every two T cells, template switching captured about one barcoded beta molecule.

Notes on the study in general: Compared with aged donors, long-lived donors showed fewer expanded clones, suggesting selection. Unsorted PBMCs prevented conclusive naive versus antigen-experienced comparison. Naive T cell percentage showed a strong correlation with TCR beta diversity.

The junction had 4 bases not matched to a gene; V was cut back by 0 bases and J by 10 bases. This CDR3 region has 14 residues. Germline V gives CDR1 SGDLS, CDR2 YYNGEE. Sequences were obtained from blood. The genes are TRBV9 and TRBJ1-6; the match to TRBD1 covers 7 bases. This TCR derives from a woman between 18 and 29 years old in good health. As DNA, the CDR3 is TGTGCCAGCAGCGTAGCTACAGGGGACTCACCCCTCCACTTT. This gives the protein CASSVATGDSPLHF.